Described below is a single TCR beta chain sequence and its context. This clone was counted between two and nine times. This clone's antigen is unknown. There are no base qualities to consult, and no much larger clone falls within one base. Another Seattle source contributed samples from volunteer blood donors who had recovered from COVID-19. Each collaborating institution followed its own protocols to collect whole blood in K2EDTA tubes. Collaborator samples were shipped for TCRbeta analysis as frozen whole blood, isolated PBMCs, or DNA extracted from either sample type. This entry is derived from a study of blood T cell repertoires in COVID-19 (dated by TCRdb to the early 2020s). Background on the whole study: Collaborator samples came from the United States, Italy and Spain and covered acute and convalescent phases of COVID-19. The prospective study material was composed of cDNA or gDNA derived from T cells, B-cell-depleted T cells, or PBMCs. Deeply sampled blood TCRbeta repertoires from subjects exposed to, actively infected with, or recovered from COVID-19 were included in the dataset. A freely available public database, intended as a resource for researchers studying the immune response to SARS-CoV-2, is where the repertoires were released. The samples were drawn from two sources: the first 160 participants of the ongoing ImmuneRACE study, and 950 to 1,500 subjects contributed by 6 global collaborators. Sample metadata almost always included a de-identified subject ID, COVID-19 status, age in years and sex. Where available, HLA class I and class II types were obtained from metadata supplied by the sample provider rather than from assay-based typing.

TCRbeta CDR3 regions were amplified from genomic DNA using the immunoSEQ Assay, a bias-controlled multiplex PCR. Per the authors' processing: Within the assay, amplification of reference gene primers was used to estimate how many nucleated cells each sample contained. Sequence reads were collapsed and filtered to measure the absolute abundance of every unique TCRbeta CDR3 rearrangement. Productive Simpson clonality was computed per sample as the square root of Simpson's diversity index over productive rearrangements. In TCRdb, the immuneACCESS table is reduced to in-frame sequences with V and J assigned. These tables do not hold every clone; where another copy was compared, an unresolved V gene accounts for under half, and the others remain unexplained. V and J calls plus clone size are reproduced from that table; the DNA served to infer D and trimming. In all, the sample holds 190,000 or so clones, and around 87% of those were seen once. The ten largest account for approximately 6.2% of the sample.

What the authors observed across the whole study: Clinical and demographic metadata were provided uncurated, with the amount varying by source and participant.

Source material: peripheral blood. The TCR comes from a man aged 60 to 69 who had recovered from COVID-19.

For the CDR3, the sequence is CATSEPVLAGERNEQFF. The DNA sequence is given as TGTGCCACCAGTGAGCCCGTGCTAGCGGGAGAACGCAATGAGCAGTTCTTC. The chain links TRBV24-1 with TRBJ2-1; TRBD2 agrees with 10 junctional bases. Germline trimming amounts to 4 bases on V and 6 bases on J, with 11 as the count of junction bases outside the gene matches. The CDR3 measures 17 amino acids from cysteine to phenylalanine. CDR3 DNA is the only sequence kept; it has 51 bases, read in frame from the first base. Sequences KGHDR (CDR1) and SFDVKD (CDR2) are obtained from the germline V gene.